The present TCR beta chain was sequenced within a study of cytomegalovirus exposure and HLA in healthy donors. Study-level information: Approximately 85 million unique TCRs from HLA-typed donors were held in an early data release.

Note on this clone: Antigen unknown.

Overall study findings and caveats: Several V segments, TRBV6-2 and TRBV6-3 among them, could not be told apart and were dropped.

This CDR3 contains 14 residues. CDR1 is SNHLY, CDR2 FYNNEI, per germline. J gave up 2 bases and V 9 bases, and 7 bases lay outside the gene matches. 60 Vbeta and 13 Jbeta primers were used in PCR. Assay used: immunoSEQ multiplex PCR; TCRdb lists only in-frame clones, some missing. The sample includes about 130,000 clones, approximately 80% of them seen just once. The genes are TRBV2 and TRBJ2-3, with TRBD1 matching over 8 bases. The source is a woman aged 40 to 49 in good health and CMV-seropositive. The sequenced sample was PBMCs. DNA for the CDR3: TGTGCCAGTGCGGGACAGGTCATCACAGATACGCAGTATTTT. Translation: CASAGQVITDTQYF.